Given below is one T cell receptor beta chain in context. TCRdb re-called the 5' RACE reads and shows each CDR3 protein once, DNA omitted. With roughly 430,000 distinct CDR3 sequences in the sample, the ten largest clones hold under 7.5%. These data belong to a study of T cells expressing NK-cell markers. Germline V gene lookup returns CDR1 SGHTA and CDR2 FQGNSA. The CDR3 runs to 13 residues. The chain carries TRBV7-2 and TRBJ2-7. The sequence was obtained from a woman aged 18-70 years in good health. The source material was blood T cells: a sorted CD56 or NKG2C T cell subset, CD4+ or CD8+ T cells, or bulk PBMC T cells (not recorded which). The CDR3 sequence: CASSFRFSYEQYF.